The text below deals with one TCR beta chain. This entry comes from a study of early T cells in non-severe SARS-CoV-2 infection. MiXCR was run by TCRdb on the 5' RACE reads, yielding one entry per CDR3 protein. The sample has about 90,000 distinct CDR3 sequences, approximately 12% seen once; the top ten hold about 4.4%. The CDR3 extends over 13 amino acids. The V end lost 2 bases, the J end lost 3 bases, and 7 bases lay between the germline ends. CDR1 and CDR2 (germline): MNHEY, SVGAGI. The specimen comprised whole blood, sampled at baseline. The TCR originated in an adult who was a healthcare worker with PCR-confirmed SARS-CoV-2 infection or an uninfected control (not recorded which). V is TRBV6-5 and J is TRBJ1-2, with no clear D. The CDR3 sequence: CASSYEAHYGYTF. DNA of the CDR3: TGTGCCAGCAGTTACGAGGCCCACTATGGCTACACCTTC.